This TCR beta chain originates from a study of T cell responses to AZD1222 COVID-19 vaccine. Second-dose schedules of about 4 or about 12 weeks were combined. This clone was seen a few times. Produced via immunoSEQ multiplex PCR; TCRdb's table is partial and in-frame only. Here the sample spans about 140,000 clones, roughly 88% being singletons. This TCR was sampled from an adult who received the AZD1222 COVID-19 vaccine. Material: peripheral blood, obtained 28 days after the second AZD1222 dose.

This CDR3 reads CASRVGQGPSYEQYF. CDR3 coding DNA: TGTGCCAGCAGGGTAGGGCAGGGGCCCTCATACGAGCAGTACTTC. The chain is built from TRBV7-2 and TRBJ2-7; D perhaps matches TRBD1 (6 bases). CDR3 length: 15 amino acids. Germline CDR1 reads SGHTA; CDR2 reads FQGNSA. The V and J ends lost 6 bases and 4 bases respectively, with 19 bases between them.